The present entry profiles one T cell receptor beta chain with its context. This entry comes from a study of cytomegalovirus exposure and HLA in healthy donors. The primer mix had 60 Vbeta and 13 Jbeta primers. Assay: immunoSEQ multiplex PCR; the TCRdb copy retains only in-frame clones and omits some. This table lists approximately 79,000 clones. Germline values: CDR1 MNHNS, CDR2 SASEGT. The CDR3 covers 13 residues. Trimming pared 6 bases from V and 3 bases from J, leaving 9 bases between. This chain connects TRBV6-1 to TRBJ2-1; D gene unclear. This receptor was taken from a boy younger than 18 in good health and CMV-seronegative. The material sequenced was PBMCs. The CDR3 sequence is CASSRMYYNEQFF. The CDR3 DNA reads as TGTGCCAGCAGCAGAATGTACTACAATGAGCAGTTCTTC.